The clone carrying this T cell receptor (beta chain) came up once. Its antigen remains unidentified. V dropped 3 bases and J dropped 8 bases, with 14 bases sitting between them. The length of the CDR3 is 14 residues. Per germline, CDR1 LGHNA and CDR2 YSLEER. The diagnoses drew upon clinical symptoms, serum thyroxine and TRAb, thyroid ultrasound and orbital computed tomography. PBMCs stemmed from approximately 10 ml fresh peripheral blood. TCR beta CDR3 sequences were amplified from RNA transcripts. Initially, a first-round RT-PCR of the TCR CDR3 employed the HTBI primer set. TCRdb redid the calling of the multiplex PCR reads with MiXCR, one entry per CDR3 protein. The repertoire holds nearly 750,000 distinct CDR3 sequences, with 35% as singletons. This specimen comes from a study of T cells in Graves' hyperthyroidism and ophthalmopathy. Study-level points and caveats: A median approximately 6.5 months before onset, the model predicted ophthalmopathy.

The genes are TRBV4-3 and TRBJ1-3; D is uncertain. The origin of this receptor is a woman aged 40-49 years with Graves' hyperthyroidism. What was sequenced was blood. CDR3 DNA sequence: TGCGCCAGCAGCCAGTTTCTAGAGGTGGACACCATATATTTT. It is translated as CASSQFLEVDTIYF.